A single sample is the source of the 25 T cell receptor beta chains below, sequenced in a study of blood T cell repertoires in COVID-19. Data came from immunoSEQ multiplex PCR; TCRdb stores just in-frame clones and leaves some out. The sample holds around 330,000 clones, more than 90% seen once. Sequencing input: PBMCs or T cells enriched from blood (not recorded which). The receptors stem from a man aged 55 to 69 who had recovered from COVID-19.

This clone was seen once. The CDR3 region has the DNA TGTGCCAGTAGTACTGGACTTGGAGGTAACTATGGCTACACCTTC. This sequence encodes CASSTGLGGNYGYTF. The V gene is TRBV19, the J gene TRBJ1-2, with D unresolved. The germline gives CDR1 LNHDA, CDR2 SQIVND (reference sequence). Trimming removed 4 bases at V and 1 base at J, with 13 bases between. There are 15 residues in the CDR3.

DNA for the CDR3: TGCAGCGTGGAATCACTAGCGGGAGTTAGAGATACGCAGTATTTT. Protein product: CSVESLAGVRDTQYF. This rearrangement joins TRBV29-1 to TRBJ2-3, with 11 bases identical to TRBD2. V lost 6 bases and J lost 5; bases outside the gene matches: 10. CDR1 and CDR2 from the germline V gene are SQVTM and ANQGSEA. The CDR3 sequence is 15 residues long.

This clone was detected a few times. This chain connects TRBV11-2 to TRBJ2-3, with TRBD1 matching over 9 bases. Germline trimming cut 4 bases from V and 6 bases from J; bases unmatched to any gene: 8. This CDR3 contains 15 residues. CDR1 and CDR2 (germline): SGHAT, FQNNGV. The CDR3 sequence is CASSSYRGRGDTQYF. The CDR3 DNA reads TGTGCCAGCAGCTCCTACAGGGGGCGCGGGGATACGCAGTATTTT.

The gene calls are TRBV6-5 and TRBJ1-1; unclear D gene. The ends were cut back, 8 bases at V and 0 bases at J, with 13 bases in the middle. Germline lookup yields CDR1 MNHEY and CDR2 SVGAGI. The CDR3 is made up of 14 amino acids. Written as DNA, the CDR3 is TGTGCCAGCCGAGCCGGTTCGGTGAACACTGAAGCTTTCTTT. It translates to CASRAGSVNTEAFF.

This clone was seen only a few times. CDR3 coding DNA: TGTGCCAGCAGCTCATACGATCTAGCGGCCCTCGAGCTTAATAAATACACAGATACGCAGTATTTT. Its translation is CASSSYDLAALELNKYTDTQYF. The chain couples TRBV7-6 to TRBJ2-3, with 7 bases fitting TRBD2. The J segment lost 2 bases and the V segment lost 4 bases, leaving 27 bases of the junction unmatched. The CDR3 length is 22 residues. CDR1 is SGHVS and CDR2 is FNYEAQ in the germline V gene.

V gene TRBV5-6 combines with J gene TRBJ2-7, with TRBD2 as a possible D gene (5 bases). The CDR3 consists of 14 residues. Germline lookup yields CDR1 SGHDT and CDR2 YYEEEE. Trimming pared 0 bases from V and 4 bases from J, leaving 11 bases between. CDR3 region: CASSLAGGLYEQYF. The CDR3 DNA follows: TGTGCCAGCAGCTTGGCAGGCGGGCTTTACGAGCAGTACTTC.

The chain uses TRBV6-5 and TRBJ1-2, with 10 bases that match TRBD1. The germline gives CDR1 MNHEY, CDR2 SVGAGI. V shed 8 bases, J shed 8 bases, and the junction held 5 bases outside the gene matches. The CDR3 length is 12 residues. CDR3 residues: CASHQTGGGYTF. DNA for the CDR3: TGTGCCAGCCACCAGACAGGGGGCGGCTACACCTTC.

This clone was seen only once. The rearrangement uses TRBV12-5 and TRBJ2-7; a weak D match, TRBD1 (5 bases). Germline-derived CDR1 and CDR2 are LGHNT and FRNRAP. This CDR3 has 13 residues. V lost 6 bases and J 0 bases, leaving 9 bases between the germline ends. CDR3 DNA sequence: TGTGCTAGTGGCACAGGAAACTCCTACGAGCAGTACTTC. Residues: CASGTGNSYEQYF.

The chain couples TRBV7-9 to TRBJ1-4; possible D gene TRBD1, 6 bases. The CDR3 length is 14 residues. Germline CDR1 and CDR2: SEHNR and FQNEAQ (reference sequence). Trimming removed 6 bases at V and 7 bases at J, with 15 bases between. The DNA of the CDR3 is TGTGCCAGCAGTTATGACAGGCGTGGTGAAAAACTGTTTTTT. This gives the protein CASSYDRRGEKLFF.

The chain uses TRBV5-1 and TRBJ2-3; tentatively, D is TRBD2 (5 bases). Trimming cost V 3 bases and J 1 base, with 9 bases left between them. The CDR3 length is 14 residues. CDR1 SGHRS and CDR2 YFSETQ come from the germline V gene. CDR3 DNA sequence: TGCGCCAGCAGCTCCGGGGTTGGCACAGATACGCAGTATTTT. It codes for CASSSGVGTDTQYF.

J is TRBJ1-5 and V is TRBV15, with 9 bases identical to TRBD1. V trimming: 5 bases; J trimming: 6 bases; junction bases outside the gene matches: 5. The germline CDR1 and CDR2 sequences are LNHNV and YYDKDF (reference sequence). There are 14 residues in the CDR3. CDR3 DNA sequence: TGTGCCACCAGCGGGGGACAGGGACGTCAGCCCCAGCATTTT. This codes for CATSGGQGRQPQHF.

This chain joins TRBV18 and TRBJ2-7; TRBD1 matches at 9 bases. The CDR3 totals 14 residues. After removal of 6 bases from V and 5 bases from J, the junction contained 8 bases not matched to a gene. Germline V CDR1 and CDR2: KGHSH, LQKENI. CDR3 in DNA: TGTGCCAGCTCTCTTGGGACAGGGATCGACGAGCAGTACTTC. Translation: CASSLGTGIDEQYF.

Details on this clone: This sample also contains other DNA sequences that code for the same CDR3. The chain joins TRBV12-3 or TRBV12-4 to TRBJ2-1; D is undetermined. Trimming left V 1 base short and J 6 bases short, with 4 bases between. The CDR3 is 12 residues long. The CDR3 DNA reads TGTGCCAGCAGTTTAGTCAGCAATGAGCAGTTCTTC. Its translation: CASSLVSNEQFF.

This sequence joins TRBV12-3 or TRBV12-4 and TRBJ1-5; D is uncertain. V lost 5 bases and J 7 bases, leaving 12 bases between the germline ends. This CDR3 has 13 amino acids. The CDR3: CASSPRVRQPQHF. CDR3 DNA sequence: TGTGCCAGCAGTCCACGGGTTAGGCAGCCCCAGCATTTT.

The V gene is TRBV5-1, the J gene TRBJ1-1, with a weak D call TRBD1 (6 bases). CDR1 and CDR2 (germline): SGHRS, YFSETQ. The ends were cut back, 3 bases at V and 2 bases at J, with 17 bases in the middle. CDR3 length equals 16 residues. The CDR3 sequence is CASSWDGGRPNTEAFF. The CDR3 bases are TGCGCCAGCAGCTGGGATGGGGGCCGACCCAACACTGAAGCTTTCTTT.

This chain connects TRBV7-6 to TRBJ2-3, with 8 bases lining up with TRBD2. Germline CDR1 is SGHVS and CDR2 is FNYEAQ. V was pared by 5 bases and J by 1 base, with 14 bases of the junction left unmatched. The CDR3 has 18 amino acids. The CDR3, as DNA: TGTGCCAGCAGCCTAGGCCCTAGCGCGGGAGGTCGCACAGATACGCAGTATTTT. Its translation: CASSLGPSAGGRTDTQYF.

CDR3 sequence: CASSEDPGETQYF. CDR3 sequence (DNA): TGTGCCAGCAGTGAAGACCCCGGGGAGACCCAGTACTTC. The chain joins TRBV6-1 to TRBJ2-5; D uncertain. The CDR3 sequence is 13 residues long. Germline V gives CDR1 MNHNS, CDR2 SASEGT. V was trimmed by 1 base and J by 5 bases, leaving 8 bases between them.

V gene TRBV5-4 combines with J gene TRBJ1-2, with 11 bases that match TRBD1. The junction had 12 bases not matched to a gene; V was cut back by 4 bases and J by 4 bases. The CDR3 has 17 amino acids. The germline CDR1 and CDR2 sequences are SGHNT and YYREEE (reference sequence). The CDR3 bases are TGTGCCAGCAGCCAAGGCGGACAGGGGGCCGGAAGCTATGGCTACACCTTC. Translation gives CASSQGGQGAGSYGYTF. Together with reference TRBV5-4 and TRBJ1-2, the CDR3 gives the full variable domain: ETGVTQSPTHLIKTRGQQVTLRCSSQSGHNTVSWYQQALGQGPQFIFQYYREEENGRGNFPPRFSGLQFPNYSSELNVNALELDDSALYLCASSQGGQGAGSYGYTFGSGTRLTVV.

About this clone itself: An end of the junction does not agree with germline; a read error may underlie this. The V and J genes are TRBV2 and TRBJ1-1, with D uncertain. Looked up from germline, CDR1 is SNHLY and CDR2 is FYNNEI. This CDR3 comprises 11 residues. The CDR3 loop is CASSDNSEAFF. The CDR3 DNA is TGTGCCAGCAGCGATAACAGTGAAGCTTTCTTT.

V and J are TRBV19 and TRBJ2-1, with 9 bases fitting TRBD2. CDR3 size: 13 residues. Trimming removed 6 bases from V and 5 bases from J; junction bases left unmatched: 2. Germline V gene sequence: CDR1 LNHDA, CDR2 SQIVND (reference sequence). CDR3 amino acids: CASRGLANNEQFF. In DNA, the CDR3 is TGTGCCAGTAGGGGACTAGCAAACAATGAGCAGTTCTTC.

The V call is TRBV7-2, the J call TRBJ2-3, with D maybe TRBD2 (5 bases). Germline V CDR1 and CDR2: SGHTA, FQGNSA. The V and J ends lost 1 base and 1 base respectively, with 12 bases between them. The CDR3 covers 16 residues. The CDR3 DNA reads as TGTGCCAGCAGCTTAGGAGTTTGGGGAGGCACAGATACGCAGTATTTT. Its translation: CASSLGVWGGTDTQYF.

The chain has TRBV24-1 and TRBJ2-1; 7 nucleotides agree with TRBD2. Germline loops: CDR1 KGHDR, CDR2 SFDVKD. Germline trimming cut 1 base from V and 4 bases from J; bases unmatched to any gene: 9. The CDR3 has 17 residues. The CDR3 DNA follows: TGTGCCACCAGTGATTTCAAACCCGGGACTACATACAATGAGCAGTTCTTC. Translating it yields CATSDFKPGTTYNEQFF.

V usage is TRBV28 and J usage is TRBJ2-7; 11 bases are shared with TRBD2. Per the germline V gene, CDR1 is MDHEN and CDR2 is SYDVKM. Trimming at V came to 1 base and at J to 2 bases, leaving 4 bases not matched to a gene. The CDR3 runs 16 residues. The CDR3, as DNA: TGTGCCAGCAGTTTATTCGGTAGCGGGAGGGCCTACGAGCAGTACTTC. The encoded protein is CASSLFGSGRAYEQYF.

The gene calls are TRBV7-9 and TRBJ2-7, with 7 bases that match TRBD1. With V trimmed by 1 base and J by 5 bases, 5 bases remained unmatched. There are 14 residues in the CDR3. Germline V gene lookup returns CDR1 SEHNR and CDR2 FQNEAQ (reference sequence). CDR3 sequence reads: CASSLGQGMDEQYF. Here the CDR3 DNA reads TGTGCCAGCAGCTTAGGACAGGGAATGGACGAGCAGTACTTC.

Turning to this clone: The sample contains more than one DNA sequence encoding this CDR3. The chain recombines TRBV7-8 with TRBJ2-7; D possibly corresponds to TRBD2 (6 bases). Germline V gives CDR1 SGHVS, CDR2 FQNEAQ. The CDR3 loop spans 13 amino acids. V lost 3 bases and J lost 1, with 7 bases in between. The chain's CDR3 is CASSLGLSYEQYF. The CDR3 coding sequence is TGTGCCAGCAGCTTGGGACTTTCCTACGAGCAGTACTTC. The full variable domain, its missing parts supplied by reference TRBV7-8 and TRBJ2-7, is GAGVSQSPRYKVAKRGQDVALRCDPISGHVSLFWYQQALGQGPEFLTYFQNEAQLDKSGLPSDRFFAERPEGSVSTLKIQRTQQEDSAVYLCASSLGLSYEQYFGPGTRLTVT.